These T cell receptor beta chains were read from a single sample in a study of a mutant IDH1 vaccine in newly diagnosed glioma. Assay: immunoSEQ multiplex PCR; the TCRdb copy retains only in-frame clones and omits some. The sample shows 55,000 to 65,000 clones, roughly four fifths of them seen only once. For these TCRs, the target antigens are not known. The sequences come from PBMCs, collected from a glioma patient whose treatment included an IDH1 peptide vaccine. These receptor sequences come from a man in his thirties or forties with glioma. CDR3s include the opening cysteine and the closing phenylalanine or tryptophan. The order of the fields is J gene, D gene, clone size, V gene, CDR3 protein, CDR3 DNA. D genes are given only for firm matches. Size is omitted from some rows. Given values are once, few, many or a class for expanded clones.

j_call: TRBJ1-1; d_call: -; clone_size: -; v_call: TRBV7-6; cdr3_aa: CASSLASGGLGTEAFF; cdr3_nt: TGTGCCAGCAGCTTAGCCAGCGGGGGGCTGGGCACTGAAGCTTTCTTT
j_call: TRBJ2-7; d_call: -; clone_size: once; v_call: TRBV2; cdr3_aa: CASSEGSSYEQYF; cdr3_nt: TGTGCCAGCAGTGAGGGGAGCTCCTACGAGCAGTACTTC
j_call: TRBJ2-7; d_call: TRBD1; clone_size: -; v_call: TRBV29-1; cdr3_aa: CSVEGLEQGAYEQYF; cdr3_nt: TGCAGCGTTGAAGGGTTAGAACAGGGGGCGTACGAGCAGTACTTC
j_call: TRBJ2-3; d_call: TRBD2; clone_size: once; v_call: TRBV7-2; cdr3_aa: CASGGGPSTDTQYF; cdr3_nt: TGTGCCAGCGGCGGGGGGCCTAGCACAGATACGCAGTATTTT
j_call: TRBJ2-2; d_call: -; clone_size: -; v_call: TRBV11-2; cdr3_aa: CASSFVFTGELFF; cdr3_nt: TGTGCCAGCAGCTTCGTGTTCACCGGGGAGCTGTTTTTT
j_call: TRBJ2-7; d_call: -; clone_size: -; v_call: TRBV30; cdr3_aa: CAGWRGTNYEQYF; cdr3_nt: TGTGCCGGATGGCGTGGCACGAACTACGAGCAGTACTTC
j_call: TRBJ2-1; d_call: -; clone_size: -; v_call: TRBV29-1; cdr3_aa: CSVEDLGWNEQFF; cdr3_nt: TGCAGCGTTGAAGATCTGGGTTGGAATGAGCAGTTCTTC
j_call: TRBJ2-3; d_call: -; clone_size: once; v_call: TRBV19; cdr3_aa: CASSHRRTDTQYF; cdr3_nt: TGTGCCAGTAGTCACCGTCGCACAGATACGCAGTATTTT
j_call: TRBJ1-1; d_call: -; clone_size: -; v_call: TRBV27; cdr3_aa: CASSRRLYRNTEAFF; cdr3_nt: TGTGCCAGCAGCCGAAGACTTTACAGGAACACTGAAGCTTTCTTT
j_call: TRBJ1-2; d_call: TRBD1; clone_size: -; v_call: TRBV5-5; cdr3_aa: CASSQETGDGYTF; cdr3_nt: TGTGCCAGCAGCCAGGAAACAGGGGATGGCTACACCTTC
j_call: TRBJ1-6; d_call: -; clone_size: -; v_call: TRBV4-2; cdr3_aa: CASSYGGRDNSPLHF; cdr3_nt: TGTGCCAGCAGCTACGGGGGACGGGATAATTCACCCCTCCACTTT
j_call: TRBJ1-1; d_call: -; clone_size: few; v_call: TRBV30; cdr3_aa: CAWSVRVRRTEAFF; cdr3_nt: TGTGCCTGGAGTGTACGGGTCCGCCGGACTGAAGCTTTCTTT
j_call: TRBJ2-5; d_call: TRBD1; clone_size: -; v_call: TRBV7-6; cdr3_aa: CASSSSGQGAAETQYF; cdr3_nt: TGTGCCAGCAGCAGCTCGGGACAGGGGGCAGCGGAGACCCAGTACTTC
j_call: TRBJ1-5; d_call: -; clone_size: -; v_call: TRBV5-1; cdr3_aa: CASSLDGGNQPQHF; cdr3_nt: TGCGCCAGCAGCTTGGATGGGGGCAATCAGCCCCAGCATTTT
j_call: TRBJ2-5; d_call: -; clone_size: -; v_call: TRBV7-9; cdr3_aa: CASSFTGEGGETQYF; cdr3_nt: TGTGCCAGCAGCTTTACGGGGGAAGGTGGAGAGACCCAGTACTTC
j_call: TRBJ1-1; d_call: -; clone_size: -; v_call: TRBV29-1; cdr3_aa: CSVAAGWGMNTEAFF; cdr3_nt: TGCAGCGTTGCCGCCGGGTGGGGAATGAACACTGAAGCTTTCTTT
j_call: TRBJ2-3; d_call: TRBD1; clone_size: -; v_call: TRBV5-5; cdr3_aa: CASSSLDVRTGTARTDTQYF; cdr3_nt: TGTGCCAGCAGCTCCTTAGACGTTCGTACCGGGACAGCTCGGACAGATACGCAGTATTTT
j_call: TRBJ2-1; d_call: TRBD2; clone_size: -; v_call: TRBV6-4; cdr3_aa: CASSEETSGGGEQFF; cdr3_nt: TGTGCCAGCAGTGAAGAAACTAGCGGGGGAGGTGAGCAGTTCTTC
j_call: TRBJ2-5; d_call: TRBD2; clone_size: -; v_call: TRBV27; cdr3_aa: CASSPGLAGVTQGETQYF; cdr3_nt: TGTGCCAGCAGTCCAGGACTAGCGGGGGTCACGCAGGGAGAGACCCAGTACTTC
j_call: TRBJ1-1; d_call: -; clone_size: -; v_call: TRBV10-3; cdr3_aa: CAIAPGAQGTEAFF; cdr3_nt: TGTGCCATTGCTCCGGGGGCGCAAGGCACTGAAGCTTTCTTT
j_call: TRBJ2-5; d_call: TRBD1; clone_size: -; v_call: TRBV7-9; cdr3_aa: CASRSGQGAGGTQYF; cdr3_nt: TGTGCCAGCAGGTCCGGACAGGGGGCCGGGGGGACCCAGTACTTC
j_call: TRBJ1-2; d_call: -; clone_size: -; v_call: TRBV6-5; cdr3_aa: CASSWRGGNFNYGYTF; cdr3_nt: TGTGCCAGCAGTTGGCGGGGTGGCAACTTTAACTATGGCTACACCTTC
j_call: TRBJ1-1; d_call: TRBD1; clone_size: -; v_call: TRBV5-4; cdr3_aa: CASSLAGTVNTEAFF; cdr3_nt: TGTGCCAGCAGCTTGGCCGGGACAGTGAACACTGAAGCTTTCTTT
j_call: TRBJ1-6; d_call: -; clone_size: -; v_call: TRBV10-3; cdr3_aa: CAISERGGDNSPLHF; cdr3_nt: TGTGCCATCAGTGAGAGGGGCGGTGATAATTCACCCCTCCACTTT
j_call: TRBJ2-1; d_call: -; clone_size: -; v_call: TRBV5-1; cdr3_aa: CASSLESLSSYNEQFF; cdr3_nt: TGCGCCAGCAGCTTGGAATCCCTGAGCTCCTACAATGAGCAGTTCTTC
j_call: TRBJ2-1; d_call: -; clone_size: -; v_call: TRBV7-8; cdr3_aa: CASSLWNEQFF; cdr3_nt: TGTGCCAGCAGTTTATGGAATGAGCAGTTCTTC
j_call: TRBJ2-1; d_call: -; clone_size: -; v_call: TRBV5-1; cdr3_aa: CASSLENKAEGRDEQFF; cdr3_nt: TGCGCCAGCAGCTTGGAGAATAAGGCAGAAGGAAGGGATGAGCAGTTCTTC
j_call: TRBJ2-5; d_call: -; clone_size: few; v_call: TRBV5-1; cdr3_aa: CASSLGFQETQYF; cdr3_nt: TGCGCCAGCAGCTTGGGATTCCAAGAGACCCAGTACTTC
j_call: TRBJ2-7; d_call: TRBD1; clone_size: -; v_call: TRBV10-1; cdr3_aa: CASSSTDRMGEQYF; cdr3_nt: TGCGCCAGCAGTAGCACGGACAGGATGGGCGAGCAGTACTTC
j_call: TRBJ1-6; d_call: TRBD1; clone_size: -; v_call: TRBV30; cdr3_aa: CACAGQGNSPLHF; cdr3_nt: TGTGCCTGCGCGGGACAGGGTAATTCACCCCTCCACTTT
j_call: TRBJ2-2; d_call: -; clone_size: -; v_call: TRBV19; cdr3_aa: CASSSPGELFF; cdr3_nt: TGTGCCAGTAGTTCCCCCGGGGAGCTGTTTTTT
j_call: TRBJ1-6; d_call: TRBD1; clone_size: -; v_call: TRBV30; cdr3_aa: CAWSAPPGQFNSPLHF; cdr3_nt: TGTGCCTGGAGTGCCCCCCCGGGACAGTTTAATTCACCCCTCCACTTT
j_call: TRBJ1-5; d_call: -; clone_size: -; v_call: TRBV7-7; cdr3_aa: CASSLEAGINQPQHF; cdr3_nt: TGTGCCAGCAGCCTAGAGGCCGGGATCAATCAGCCCCAGCATTTT
j_call: TRBJ1-1; d_call: -; clone_size: -; v_call: TRBV5-1; cdr3_aa: CASSRGTTTGDTEAFF; cdr3_nt: TGCGCCAGCAGCCGCGGGACGACGACCGGGGACACTGAAGCTTTCTTT
j_call: TRBJ2-1; d_call: -; clone_size: -; v_call: TRBV12-5; cdr3_aa: CASGYGFYNEQFF; cdr3_nt: TGTGCTAGTGGTTATGGGTTCTACAATGAGCAGTTCTTC
j_call: TRBJ2-2; d_call: -; clone_size: -; v_call: TRBV19; cdr3_aa: CASSIQSGYTGELFF; cdr3_nt: TGTGCCAGTAGTATTCAGAGCGGCTACACCGGGGAGCTGTTTTTT
j_call: TRBJ2-7; d_call: TRBD2; clone_size: few; v_call: TRBV30; cdr3_aa: CAWSGVREAGGHTYEQYF; cdr3_nt: TGTGCCTGGAGTGGGGTGAGGGAAGCGGGGGGCCATACCTACGAGCAGTACTTC
j_call: TRBJ2-1; d_call: TRBD1; clone_size: few; v_call: TRBV11-3; cdr3_aa: CASSPTGQGIGEQFF; cdr3_nt: TGTGCCAGCAGCCCGACAGGACAGGGGATCGGGGAGCAGTTCTTC
j_call: TRBJ2-1; d_call: TRBD2; clone_size: -; v_call: TRBV2; cdr3_aa: CASEEIGLAGGDEQFF; cdr3_nt: TGTGCCAGCGAAGAAATTGGACTAGCGGGAGGGGATGAGCAGTTCTTC
j_call: TRBJ2-3; d_call: TRBD1; clone_size: -; v_call: TRBV19; cdr3_aa: CASADRGTDTQYF; cdr3_nt: TGTGCCAGTGCCGACAGGGGAACAGATACGCAGTATTTT
j_call: TRBJ2-7; d_call: -; clone_size: -; v_call: TRBV2; cdr3_aa: CASTGRIDYEQYF; cdr3_nt: TGTGCCAGCACTGGCAGGATTGACTACGAGCAGTACTTC
j_call: TRBJ2-6; d_call: -; clone_size: -; v_call: TRBV18; cdr3_aa: CASSPPRGSGANVLTF; cdr3_nt: TGTGCCAGCTCACCACCGAGGGGCTCTGGGGCCAACGTCCTGACTTTC
j_call: TRBJ2-2; d_call: -; clone_size: -; v_call: TRBV6-5; cdr3_aa: CASSYADQTGELFF; cdr3_nt: TGTGCCAGCAGTTATGCCGACCAGACCGGGGAGCTGTTTTTT
j_call: TRBJ2-7; d_call: -; clone_size: -; v_call: TRBV6-1; cdr3_aa: CASSIRRDGEQYF; cdr3_nt: TGTGCCAGCAGTATACGGAGAGACGGCGAGCAGTACTTC
j_call: TRBJ1-2; d_call: -; clone_size: -; v_call: TRBV28; cdr3_aa: CASSETGGQIFYQYGYTF; cdr3_nt: TGTGCCAGCAGTGAAACTGGGGGGCAGATATTCTATCAATATGGCTACACCTTC
j_call: TRBJ2-6; d_call: -; clone_size: -; v_call: TRBV29-1; cdr3_aa: CSAPDSGANVLTF; cdr3_nt: TGCAGCGCCCCTGACTCTGGGGCCAACGTCCTGACTTTC
j_call: TRBJ2-1; d_call: -; clone_size: once; v_call: TRBV4-1; cdr3_aa: CASSQEIRAEQFF; cdr3_nt: TGCGCCAGCAGCCAAGAAATCAGGGCCGAGCAGTTCTTC
j_call: TRBJ1-2; d_call: TRBD1; clone_size: -; v_call: TRBV25-1; cdr3_aa: CASSLRDRRGYTF; cdr3_nt: TGTGCCAGCAGTCTTAGGGACAGACGAGGCTACACCTTC
j_call: TRBJ1-6; d_call: -; clone_size: -; v_call: TRBV6-1; cdr3_aa: CASSENRNSPLHF; cdr3_nt: TGTGCCAGCAGTGAAAATCGGAATTCACCCCTCCACTTT